This T cell receptor beta chain was recorded in a study of T cells in Graves' hyperthyroidism and ophthalmopathy. Using RNA transcripts as the source, TCR beta CDR3 regions were amplified. The TCR CDR3 was amplified in a first-round RT-PCR using the HTBI primer set. TCRdb redid the calling of the multiplex PCR reads with MiXCR, one entry per CDR3 protein. The sample has around 350,000 distinct CDR3 sequences; roughly 17% are singletons. The V end lost 2 bases, the J end lost 2 bases, and 12 bases lay between the germline ends. This CDR3 has 15 residues. Findings and caveats of the study: Blood held most thyroid clonotypes expanded above 0.001 frequency.

On the basis of clinical symptoms, serum thyroxine and TRAb, thyroid ultrasound and orbital computed tomography, diagnoses were made. Sample collection date corresponds to first hyperthyroidism diagnosis, prior to any ophthalmopathy symptoms. Isolation of PBMCs was performed on about 9.9 ml fresh peripheral blood. The sample holds many counts of this clonotype. Its antigen is unknown. The sample taken for sequencing was blood. The receptor's source is a woman under 40 with Graves' hyperthyroidism that later progressed to Graves' ophthalmopathy. V usage is TRBV12-3 or TRBV12-4 and J usage is TRBJ2-5; D is ambiguous. Here the CDR3 DNA reads TGTGCCAGCAGTTTATGGTCGGTGGTTCAAGAGACCCAGTACTTC. This translates into CASSLWSVVQETQYF.